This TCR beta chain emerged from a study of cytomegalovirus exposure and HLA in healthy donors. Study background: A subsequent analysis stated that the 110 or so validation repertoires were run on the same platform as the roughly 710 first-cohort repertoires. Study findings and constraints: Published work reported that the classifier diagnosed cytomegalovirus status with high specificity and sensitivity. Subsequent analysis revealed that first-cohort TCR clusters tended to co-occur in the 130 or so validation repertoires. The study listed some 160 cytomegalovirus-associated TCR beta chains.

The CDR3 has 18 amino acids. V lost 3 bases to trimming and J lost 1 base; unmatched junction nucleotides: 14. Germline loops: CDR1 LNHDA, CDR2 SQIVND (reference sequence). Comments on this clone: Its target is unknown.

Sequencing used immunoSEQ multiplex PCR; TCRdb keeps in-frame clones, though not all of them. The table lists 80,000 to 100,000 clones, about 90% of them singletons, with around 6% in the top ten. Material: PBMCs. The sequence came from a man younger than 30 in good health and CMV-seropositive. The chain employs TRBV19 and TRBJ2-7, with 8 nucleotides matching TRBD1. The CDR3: CASSMGSGGAGGSYEQYF. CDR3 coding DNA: TGTGCCAGTAGTATGGGCTCAGGGGGCGCCGGTGGTTCCTACGAGCAGTACTTC.